The 9 T cell receptor beta chains listed next were all sequenced from one sample in a study of T cell responses to AZD1222 COVID-19 vaccine. The table came from immunoSEQ multiplex PCR; TCRdb's copy has only in-frame clones and leaves some out. The sample shows more than 95,000 clones, approximately 86% of them seen only once. Sequences were derived from peripheral blood, sampled 28 days after the second AZD1222 dose. Every receptor here comes from an adult who received the AZD1222 COVID-19 vaccine.

The CDR3: CASSGSGTLAKNIQYF. The CDR3 region has the DNA TGTGCCAGCAGCGGAAGCGGGACATTAGCCAAAAACATTCAGTACTTC. The chain carries TRBV11-2 and TRBJ2-4, with D possibly TRBD2 on 7 matching bases. The CDR3 contains 16 residues. Germline V CDR1 and CDR2: SGHAT, FQNNGV. Deletions cut 5 bases from V and 0 bases from J, with 14 bases between. The whole variable domain, filled in from reference TRBV11-2 and TRBJ2-4, reads EAGVAQSPRYKIIEKRQSVAFWCNPISGHATLYWYQQILGQGPKLLIQFQNNGVVDDSQLPKDRFSAERLKGVDSTLKIQPAKLEDSAVYLCASSGSGTLAKNIQYFGAGTRLSVL.

The chain links TRBV15 to TRBJ2-2, with D unclear. Germline lookup yields CDR1 LNHNV and CDR2 YYDKDF (reference sequence). The CDR3 is made up of 13 amino acids. V lost 0 bases to trimming and J lost 6 bases, with 5 bases between them. The CDR3 bases are TGTGCCACCAGCAGAGACGATCCCGGGGAGCTGTTTTTT. This sequence encodes CATSRDDPGELFF.

CDR3 DNA sequence: TGTGCCAGCTCACCATTAAGAAACTATGGCTACACCTTC. The encoded protein is CASSPLRNYGYTF. J is TRBJ1-2 and V is TRBV18; D not certain. From germline, CDR1 is KGHSH and CDR2 LQKENI. This CDR3 spans 13 amino acids. Trimming shortened V by 2 bases and J by 2 bases, and 6 bases separated the two germline ends.

This rearrangement joins TRBV7-3 to TRBJ2-1; D uncertain. This CDR3 region has 14 residues. The V end lost 5 bases, the J end lost 0 bases, and 8 bases lay between the germline ends. The germline V gene encodes CDR1 SGHTA and CDR2 FQGTGA. The CDR3 loop reads CASSPRGSYNEQFF. The CDR3 coding sequence is TGTGCCAGCAGCCCACGAGGCTCCTACAATGAGCAGTTCTTC.

The chain recombines TRBV19 with TRBJ2-2; D is possibly TRBD2 (5 bases). Germline V gene lookup returns CDR1 LNHDA and CDR2 SQIVND (reference sequence). The CDR3 covers 14 residues. V lost 7 bases and J lost 6, with 15 bases in between. CDR3 sequence reads: CASIKTGGAGELFF. The CDR3 DNA reads as TGTGCCAGTATAAAAACTGGAGGAGCCGGGGAGCTGTTTTTT.

V is TRBV7-9 and J is TRBJ1-1, with D maybe TRBD1 (5 bases). CDR3 length: 13 amino acids. Germline lookup yields CDR1 SEHNR and CDR2 FQNEAQ (reference sequence). The V end lost 7 bases, the J end lost 4 bases, and 13 bases lay between the germline ends. The CDR3 reads CASNQGDPTEAFF. CDR3 DNA: TGTGCCAGCAACCAAGGGGATCCCACTGAAGCTTTCTTT.

This clone was detected only once. V gene TRBV7-9 combines with J gene TRBJ1-1; D is ambiguous. CDR1 is SEHNR, CDR2 FQNEAQ, per germline (reference sequence). With 8 bases removed from V and 1 base from J, the gap between germline ends came to 8 bases. This CDR3 is built from 12 residues. Here the CDR3 reads CASDKWNTEAFF. CDR3 sequence (DNA): TGTGCCAGCGACAAGTGGAACACTGAAGCTTTCTTT.

The chain carries TRBV5-6 and TRBJ2-7; 7 bases are shared with TRBD2. Germline CDR1 SGHDT, CDR2 YYEEEE. This CDR3 is built from 13 residues. With V trimmed by 4 bases and J by 3 bases, 4 bases remained unmatched. CDR3 region: CASSGREGYEQYF. CDR3 sequence (DNA): TGTGCCAGCAGCGGCAGGGAGGGCTACGAGCAGTACTTC.

The chain combines TRBV7-9 with TRBJ2-1; D might be TRBD1 or TRBD2, each matching 6 bases. V lost 5 bases, J lost 8 bases, and 28 bases lay in between. Germline-derived CDR1 and CDR2 are SEHNR and FQNEAQ (reference sequence). This CDR3 spans 18 amino acids. The CDR3 is CASSPRYGGTANRDEQFF. The CDR3 DNA reads TGTGCCAGCAGCCCTAGGTACGGGGGTACAGCGAACAGGGATGAGCAGTTCTTC.